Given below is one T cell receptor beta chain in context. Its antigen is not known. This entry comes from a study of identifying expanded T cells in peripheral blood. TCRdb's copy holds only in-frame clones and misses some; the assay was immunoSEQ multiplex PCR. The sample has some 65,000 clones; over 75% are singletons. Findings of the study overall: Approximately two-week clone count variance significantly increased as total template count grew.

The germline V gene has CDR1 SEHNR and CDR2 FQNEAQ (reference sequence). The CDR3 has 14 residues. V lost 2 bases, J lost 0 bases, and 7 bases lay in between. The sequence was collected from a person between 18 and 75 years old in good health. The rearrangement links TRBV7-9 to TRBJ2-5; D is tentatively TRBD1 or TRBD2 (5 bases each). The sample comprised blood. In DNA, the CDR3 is TGTGCCAGCAGCTTAATGGGGGACCAAGAGACCCAGTACTTC. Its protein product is CASSLMGDQETQYF.